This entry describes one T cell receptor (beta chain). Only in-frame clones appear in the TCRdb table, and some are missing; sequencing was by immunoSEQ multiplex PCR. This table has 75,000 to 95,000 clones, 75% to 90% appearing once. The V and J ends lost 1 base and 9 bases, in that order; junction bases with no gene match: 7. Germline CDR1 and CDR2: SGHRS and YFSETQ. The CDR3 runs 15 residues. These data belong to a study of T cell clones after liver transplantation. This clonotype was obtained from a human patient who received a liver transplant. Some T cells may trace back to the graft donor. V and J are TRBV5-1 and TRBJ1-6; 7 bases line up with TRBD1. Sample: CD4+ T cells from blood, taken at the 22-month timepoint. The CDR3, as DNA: TGCGCCAGCAGCTTGTGGCTTACAGGGGTTTCACCCCTCCACTTT. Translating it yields CASSLWLTGVSPLHF.